A selection of T cell receptor beta chains follows, all from one sample in a study of cytomegalovirus exposure and HLA in healthy donors. TCRdb keeps only in-frame clones here, not all; method: immunoSEQ multiplex PCR. The sample features over 100,000 clones, with approximately 1.7% in its top ten. Sequences were obtained from PBMCs. The receptors originated from a middle-aged woman in good health and CMV-seropositive. Both conserved end residues are part of each CDR3. Each record gives: D gene, V gene, J gene, CDR3 DNA, CDR3 protein. The D gene is left open where the match is weak.

D: .
V: TRBV11-2
J: TRBJ2-7
DNA: TGTGCCAGCAGCTTATATTCCGAGCAGTACTTC
CDR3: CASSLYSEQYF

D: .
V: TRBV27
J: TRBJ2-3
DNA: TGTGCCAGCAGACCTACCCTCACAGATACGCAGTATTTT
CDR3: CASRPTLTDTQYF

D: TRBD2
V: TRBV10-2
J: TRBJ2-7
DNA: TGCGCCAGCAGTGCGGGGACTAGCTACGAGCAGTACTTC
CDR3: CASSAGTSYEQYF

D: TRBD1
V: TRBV7-3
J: TRBJ1-4
DNA: TGTGCCAGCAGCTTGGACAGGGGTGAAAAACTGTTTTTT
CDR3: CASSLDRGEKLFF

D: TRBD1
V: TRBV27
J: TRBJ1-2
DNA: TGTGCCAGCAGTTTAGCGAGGGACAGCTATGGCTACACCTTC
CDR3: CASSLARDSYGYTF

D: .
V: TRBV28
J: TRBJ2-7
DNA: TGTGCCAGCAGTTTTGAGGAAGTCTACGAGCAGTACTTC
CDR3: CASSFEEVYEQYF

D: .
V: TRBV5-1
J: TRBJ2-7
DNA: TGCGCCAGCAGCTTGGTCCTCACCCAGGGACACGAGCAGTACTTC
CDR3: CASSLVLTQGHEQYF

D: .
V: TRBV28
J: TRBJ2-7
DNA: TGTGCCAGCAGTTTCACTATTCGGGGTTACGAGCAGTACTTC
CDR3: CASSFTIRGYEQYF

D: TRBD2
V: TRBV7-9
J: TRBJ2-1
DNA: TGTGCCAGTACGAACAGCGGGAACTCCTACAATGAGCAGTTCTTC
CDR3: CASTNSGNSYNEQFF

D: .
V: TRBV30
J: TRBJ1-4
DNA: TGTGCCTGGAGTGTACAACACCAGGGGGAAAAACTGTTTTTT
CDR3: CAWSVQHQGEKLFF

D: TRBD2
V: TRBV6-1
J: TRBJ2-7
DNA: TGTGCCAGCAGTGATCTGCGGGAGGGCCTTTACGAGCAGTACTTC
CDR3: CASSDLREGLYEQYF

D: .
V: TRBV6-1
J: TRBJ1-1
DNA: TGTGCCAGCAGGGAAACTTCGGGAGCTGAAGCTTTCTTT
CDR3: CASRETSGAEAFF

D: TRBD1
V: TRBV4-3
J: TRBJ1-1
DNA: TGCGCCAGCAGCCAATCGATTTTGGGACAGGGGAAGGAGAACACTGAAGCTTTCTTT
CDR3: CASSQSILGQGKENTEAFF

D: TRBD2
V: TRBV7-2
J: TRBJ2-1
DNA: TGTGCCAGCAGCACCCTAGCGGACAATGAGCAGTTCTTC
CDR3: CASSTLADNEQFF

D: .
V: TRBV19
J: TRBJ2-7
DNA: TGTGCCAGTAGTATAGGTCAGGAATTATCCTACGAGCAGTACTTC
CDR3: CASSIGQELSYEQYF

D: .
V: TRBV19
J: TRBJ2-2
DNA: TGTGCCAGTAGTGTGGGGTTGCAGGGCGGGGAGCTGTTTTTT
CDR3: CASSVGLQGGELFF

D: .
V: TRBV9
J: TRBJ2-2
DNA: TGTGCCAGCAGCGTAGACTACACCGGGGAGCTGTTTTTT
CDR3: CASSVDYTGELFF

D: TRBD1
V: TRBV30
J: TRBJ1-4
DNA: TGTGCCTGGAGTGGAAGGTACAGGGGGAATGAAAAACTGTTTTTT
CDR3: CAWSGRYRGNEKLFF